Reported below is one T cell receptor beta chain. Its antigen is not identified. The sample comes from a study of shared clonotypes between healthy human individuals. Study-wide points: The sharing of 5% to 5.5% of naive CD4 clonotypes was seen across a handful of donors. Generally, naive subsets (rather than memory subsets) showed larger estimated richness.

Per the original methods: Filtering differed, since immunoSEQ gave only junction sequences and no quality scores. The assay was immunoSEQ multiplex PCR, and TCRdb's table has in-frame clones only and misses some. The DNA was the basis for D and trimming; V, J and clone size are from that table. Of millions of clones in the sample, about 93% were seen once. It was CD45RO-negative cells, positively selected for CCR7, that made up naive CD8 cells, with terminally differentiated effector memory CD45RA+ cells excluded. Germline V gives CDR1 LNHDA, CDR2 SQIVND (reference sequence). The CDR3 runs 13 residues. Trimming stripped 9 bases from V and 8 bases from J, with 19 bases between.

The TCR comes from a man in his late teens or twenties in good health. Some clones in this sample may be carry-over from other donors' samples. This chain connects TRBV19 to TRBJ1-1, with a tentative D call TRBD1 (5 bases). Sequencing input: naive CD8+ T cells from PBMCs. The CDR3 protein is CASRDLINIEAFF. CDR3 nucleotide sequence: TGTGCCAGCCGGGACCTCATAAATATCGAAGCTTTCTTT.